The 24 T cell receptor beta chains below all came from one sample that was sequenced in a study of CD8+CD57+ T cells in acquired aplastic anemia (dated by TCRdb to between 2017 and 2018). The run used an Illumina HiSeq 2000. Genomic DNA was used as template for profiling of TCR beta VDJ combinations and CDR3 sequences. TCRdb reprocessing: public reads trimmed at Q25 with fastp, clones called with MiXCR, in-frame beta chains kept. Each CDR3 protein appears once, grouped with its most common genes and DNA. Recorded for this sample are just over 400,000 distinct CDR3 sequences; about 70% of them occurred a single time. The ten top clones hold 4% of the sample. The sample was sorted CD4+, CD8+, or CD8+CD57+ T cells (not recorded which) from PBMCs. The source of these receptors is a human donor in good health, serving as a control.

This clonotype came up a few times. The CDR3 DNA follows: TGTGCCAGCAGTTCAGCAAGAGGAGAGCAGTACTTC. It codes for CASSSARGEQYF. V and J are TRBV6-1 and TRBJ2-7; no reliable D call. Germline loops: CDR1 MNHNS, CDR2 SASEGT. With 5 bases removed from V and 7 bases from J, the gap between germline ends came to 12 bases. The length of the CDR3 is 12 residues.

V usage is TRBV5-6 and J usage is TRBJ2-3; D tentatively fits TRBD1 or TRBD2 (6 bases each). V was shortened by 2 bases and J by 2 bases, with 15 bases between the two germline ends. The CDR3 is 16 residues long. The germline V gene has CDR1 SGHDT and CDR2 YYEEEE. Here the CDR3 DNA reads TGTGCCAGCAGCTTAAGTCCGGGGGCGAACACAGATACGCAGTATTTT. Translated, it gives CASSLSPGANTDTQYF.

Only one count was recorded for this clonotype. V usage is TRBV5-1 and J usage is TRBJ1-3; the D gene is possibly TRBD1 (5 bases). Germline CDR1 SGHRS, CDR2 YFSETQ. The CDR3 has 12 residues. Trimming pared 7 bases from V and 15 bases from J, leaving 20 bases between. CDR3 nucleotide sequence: TGCGCCAGCGGCGGGGACGGCTACACCGAATATTTT. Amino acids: CASGGDGYTEYF.

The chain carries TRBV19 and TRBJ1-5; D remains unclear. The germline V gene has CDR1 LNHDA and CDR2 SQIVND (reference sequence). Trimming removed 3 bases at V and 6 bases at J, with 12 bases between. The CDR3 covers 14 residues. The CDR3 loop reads CASSIGGGGQPQHF. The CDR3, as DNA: TGTGCCAGTAGTATTGGAGGTGGAGGTCAGCCCCAGCATTTT.

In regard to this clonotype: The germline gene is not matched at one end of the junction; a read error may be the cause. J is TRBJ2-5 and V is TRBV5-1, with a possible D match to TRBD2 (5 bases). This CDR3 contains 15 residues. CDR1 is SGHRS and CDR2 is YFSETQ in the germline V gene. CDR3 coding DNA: TGTGCCAGCGGCTCCAGTCAAGGTGCGATGAAGACCCAGTACTTC. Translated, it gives CASGSSQGAMKTQYF.

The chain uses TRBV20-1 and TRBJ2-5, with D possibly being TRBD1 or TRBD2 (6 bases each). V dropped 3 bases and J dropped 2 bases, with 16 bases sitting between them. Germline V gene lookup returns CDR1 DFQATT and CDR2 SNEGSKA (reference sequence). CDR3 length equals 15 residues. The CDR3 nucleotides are TGCAGTGCTAGGGCCGGGGGCGGAGGTCAAGAGACCCAGTACTTC. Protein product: CSARAGGGGQETQYF.

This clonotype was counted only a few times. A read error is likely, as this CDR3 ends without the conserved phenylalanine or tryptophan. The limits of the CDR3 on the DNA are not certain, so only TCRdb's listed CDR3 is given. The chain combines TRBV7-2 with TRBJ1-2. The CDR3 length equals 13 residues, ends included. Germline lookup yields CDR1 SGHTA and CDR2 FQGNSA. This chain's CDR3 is CASSLAFGGSNYE.

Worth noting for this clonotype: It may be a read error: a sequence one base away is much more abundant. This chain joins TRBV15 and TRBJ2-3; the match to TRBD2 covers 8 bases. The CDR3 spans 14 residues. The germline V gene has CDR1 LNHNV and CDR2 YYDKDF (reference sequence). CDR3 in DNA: TGCGCCAGCAGCCCCGGGGGGGCCACATATACGCAGTATTTT. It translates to CASSPGGATYTQYF.

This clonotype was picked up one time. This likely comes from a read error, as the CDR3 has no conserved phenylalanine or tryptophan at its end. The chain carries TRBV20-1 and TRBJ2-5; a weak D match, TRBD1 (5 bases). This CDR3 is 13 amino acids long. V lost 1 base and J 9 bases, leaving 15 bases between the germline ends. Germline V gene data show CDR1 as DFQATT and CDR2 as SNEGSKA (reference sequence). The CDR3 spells CSARGSRETPQYL. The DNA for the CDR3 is TGCAGTGCTAGAGGCAGCAGGGAAACTCCCCAGTACCTC.

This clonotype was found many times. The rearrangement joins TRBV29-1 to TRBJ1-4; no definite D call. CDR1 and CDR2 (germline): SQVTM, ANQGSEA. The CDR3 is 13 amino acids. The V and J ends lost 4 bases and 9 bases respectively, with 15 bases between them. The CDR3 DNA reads TGCAGCGTTGCCTGGGAAAGGGCGCAAAAACTGTTTTTT. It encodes CSVAWERAQKLFF.

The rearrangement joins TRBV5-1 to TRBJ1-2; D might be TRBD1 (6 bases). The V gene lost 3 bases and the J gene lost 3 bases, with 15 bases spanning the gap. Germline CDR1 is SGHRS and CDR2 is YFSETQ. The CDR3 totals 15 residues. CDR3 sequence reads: CASSSGAYEHYGYTF. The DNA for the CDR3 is TGCGCCAGCAGCTCAGGGGCTTACGAGCACTATGGCTACACCTTC.

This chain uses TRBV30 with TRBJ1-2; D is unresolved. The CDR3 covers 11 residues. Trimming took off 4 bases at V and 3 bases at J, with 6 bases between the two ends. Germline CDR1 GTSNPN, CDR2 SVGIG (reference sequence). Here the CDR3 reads CAWTGDYGYTF. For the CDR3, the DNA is TGTGCCTGGACCGGGGACTATGGCTACACCTTC.

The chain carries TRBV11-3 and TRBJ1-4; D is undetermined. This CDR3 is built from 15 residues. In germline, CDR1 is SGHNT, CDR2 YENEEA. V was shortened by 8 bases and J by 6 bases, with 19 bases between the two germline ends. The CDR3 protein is CASFASGREDEKLFF. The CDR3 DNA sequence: TGTGCCAGCTTTGCAAGCGGAAGAGAGGATGAAAAACTGTTTTTT.

CDR3 loop: CASSRTDQPQHF. The CDR3 DNA reads as TGTGCCAGCAGCCGGACAGATCAGCCCCAGCATTTT. This chain connects TRBV5-8 to TRBJ1-5; D might be TRBD1 (6 bases). V lost 4 bases and J 5 bases, leaving 7 bases between the germline ends. The germline CDR1 and CDR2 sequences are SGHTS and YDEGEE. There are 12 residues in the CDR3.

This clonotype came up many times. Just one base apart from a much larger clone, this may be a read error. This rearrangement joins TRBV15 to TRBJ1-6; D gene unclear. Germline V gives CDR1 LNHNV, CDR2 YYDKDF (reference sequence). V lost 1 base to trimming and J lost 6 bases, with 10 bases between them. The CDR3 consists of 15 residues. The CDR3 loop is CATSRARAFNSPLHF. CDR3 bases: TGTGCCACCAGCAGAGCACGGGCTTTTAATTCACCCCTCCACTTT. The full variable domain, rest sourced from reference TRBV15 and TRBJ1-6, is DAMVIQNPRYQVTQFGKPVTLSCSQTLNHNVMYWYQQKSSQAPKLLFHYYDKDFNNEADTPDNFQSRRPNTSFCFLDIRSPGLGDTAMYLCATSRARAFNSPLHFGNGTRLTVT.

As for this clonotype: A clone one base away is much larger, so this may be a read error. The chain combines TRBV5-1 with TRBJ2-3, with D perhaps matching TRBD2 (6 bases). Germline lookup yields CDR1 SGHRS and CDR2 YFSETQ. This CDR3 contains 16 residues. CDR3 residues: CASSPGTPLLGDTRYF. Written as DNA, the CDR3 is TGCGCCAGCAGCCCGGGGACTCCTCTGCTTGGGGATACGCGGTATTTT.

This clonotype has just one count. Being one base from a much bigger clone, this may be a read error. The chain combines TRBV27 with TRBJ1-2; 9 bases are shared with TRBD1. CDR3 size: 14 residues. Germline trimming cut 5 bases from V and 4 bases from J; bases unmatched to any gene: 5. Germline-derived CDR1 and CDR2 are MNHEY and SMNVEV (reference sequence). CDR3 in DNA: TGTGCCAGCAGTCGTCTGGACAGGGGCTATGGCTACACCTTC. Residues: CASSRLDRGYGYTF.

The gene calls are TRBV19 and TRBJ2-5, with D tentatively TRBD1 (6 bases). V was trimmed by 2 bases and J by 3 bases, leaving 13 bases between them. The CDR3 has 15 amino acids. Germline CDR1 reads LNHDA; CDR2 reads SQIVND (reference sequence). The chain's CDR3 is CASSILTGGEETQYF. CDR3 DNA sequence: TGTGCCAGTAGTATATTGACAGGTGGGGAAGAGACCCAGTACTTC. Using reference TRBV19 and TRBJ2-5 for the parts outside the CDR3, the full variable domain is DGGITQSPKYLFRKEGQNVTLSCEQNLNHDAMYWYRQDPGQGLRLIYYSQIVNDFQKGDIAEGYSVSREKKESFPLTVTSAQKNPTAFYLCASSILTGGEETQYFGPGTRLLVL.

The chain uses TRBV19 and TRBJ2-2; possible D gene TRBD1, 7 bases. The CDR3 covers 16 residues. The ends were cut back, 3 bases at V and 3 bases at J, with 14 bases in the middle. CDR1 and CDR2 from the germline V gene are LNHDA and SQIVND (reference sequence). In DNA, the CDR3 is TGTGCCAGTAGTATCCTTCGCAGGGGGGACACCGGGGAGCTGTTTTTT. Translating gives CASSILRRGDTGELFF.

Here the CDR3 DNA reads TGCAGTGACGGTTCTTGGCAAGCACCAAGGGCCAACGTCCTGACTTTC. It encodes CSDGSWQAPRANVLTF. This chain connects TRBV20-1 to TRBJ2-6; no definite D call. Trimming took 7 bases from V and 5 from J, leaving 21 bases between them. Germline CDR1 reads DFQATT; CDR2 reads SNEGSKA (reference sequence). The CDR3 is made up of 16 amino acids.

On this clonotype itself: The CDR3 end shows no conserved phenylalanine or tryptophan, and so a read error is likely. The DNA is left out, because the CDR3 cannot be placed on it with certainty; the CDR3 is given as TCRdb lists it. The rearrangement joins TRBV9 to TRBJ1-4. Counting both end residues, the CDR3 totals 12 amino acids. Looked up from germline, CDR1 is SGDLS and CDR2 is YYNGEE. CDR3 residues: CASSYRRGALFY.

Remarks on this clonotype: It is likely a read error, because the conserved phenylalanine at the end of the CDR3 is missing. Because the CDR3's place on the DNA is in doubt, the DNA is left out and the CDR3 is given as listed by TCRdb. CDR3 sequence: CASSLEWSFLWTR. V gene TRBV7-7 combines with J gene TRBJ2-7; TRBD1, the table's D call, was not compared with the DNA. The CDR3 is made up of 13 amino acids, end residues included. Germline lookup yields CDR1 SSHAT and CDR2 FNYEAQ (reference sequence).

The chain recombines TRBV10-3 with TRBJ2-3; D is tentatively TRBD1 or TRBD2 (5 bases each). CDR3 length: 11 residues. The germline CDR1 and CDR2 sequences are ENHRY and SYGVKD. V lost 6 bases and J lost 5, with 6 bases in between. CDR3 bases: TGTGCCATCAGGAGGGGAGATACGCAGTATTTT. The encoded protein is CAIRRGDTQYF.

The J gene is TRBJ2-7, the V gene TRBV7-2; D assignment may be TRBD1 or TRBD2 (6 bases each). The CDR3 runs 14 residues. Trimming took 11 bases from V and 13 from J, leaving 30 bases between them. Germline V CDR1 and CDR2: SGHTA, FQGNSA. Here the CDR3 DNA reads TGTGCCTTTACGGGGGCGAGGGACGATGGCGACACCTACTTC. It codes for CAFTGARDDGDTYF. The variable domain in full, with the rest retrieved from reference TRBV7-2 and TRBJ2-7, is GAGVSQSPSNKVTEKGKDVELRCDPISGHTALYWYRQSLGQGLEFLIYFQGNSAPDKSGLPSDRFSAERTGGSVSTLTIQRTQQEDSAVYLCAFTGARDDGDTYFGPGTRLTVT.